This TCR beta chain comes out of a study of blood T cell repertoires in COVID-19. Background on the study: Material from acute and convalescent COVID-19 was sourced from the United States, Italy and Spain. From T cells, B-cell-depleted T cells, or PBMCs came the material, which was cDNA or gDNA.

CDR1 SGHTA and CDR2 FQGNSA come from the germline V gene. CDR3 length: 13 amino acids. V lost 1 base to trimming and J lost 4 bases, with 5 bases between them. The authors' processing: Reference gene primer amplification gave estimated nucleated cell counts. Sequenced by immunoSEQ multiplex PCR; TCRdb stores in-frame clones only, minus some. The DNA was the basis for D and trimming; V, J and clone size are from that table. The top ten clones hold 2.1% of a sample with about 110,000 clones, approximately 85% of them seen once. The TCR originated in a human donor in a cohort sampled during active COVID-19. The genes are TRBV7-2 and TRBJ2-1; the D is unclear. The specimen sequenced was peripheral blood. The CDR3 coding sequence is TGTGCCAGCAGCTTAGTACTATACAATGAGCAGTTCTTC. Amino acid sequence: CASSLVLYNEQFF.